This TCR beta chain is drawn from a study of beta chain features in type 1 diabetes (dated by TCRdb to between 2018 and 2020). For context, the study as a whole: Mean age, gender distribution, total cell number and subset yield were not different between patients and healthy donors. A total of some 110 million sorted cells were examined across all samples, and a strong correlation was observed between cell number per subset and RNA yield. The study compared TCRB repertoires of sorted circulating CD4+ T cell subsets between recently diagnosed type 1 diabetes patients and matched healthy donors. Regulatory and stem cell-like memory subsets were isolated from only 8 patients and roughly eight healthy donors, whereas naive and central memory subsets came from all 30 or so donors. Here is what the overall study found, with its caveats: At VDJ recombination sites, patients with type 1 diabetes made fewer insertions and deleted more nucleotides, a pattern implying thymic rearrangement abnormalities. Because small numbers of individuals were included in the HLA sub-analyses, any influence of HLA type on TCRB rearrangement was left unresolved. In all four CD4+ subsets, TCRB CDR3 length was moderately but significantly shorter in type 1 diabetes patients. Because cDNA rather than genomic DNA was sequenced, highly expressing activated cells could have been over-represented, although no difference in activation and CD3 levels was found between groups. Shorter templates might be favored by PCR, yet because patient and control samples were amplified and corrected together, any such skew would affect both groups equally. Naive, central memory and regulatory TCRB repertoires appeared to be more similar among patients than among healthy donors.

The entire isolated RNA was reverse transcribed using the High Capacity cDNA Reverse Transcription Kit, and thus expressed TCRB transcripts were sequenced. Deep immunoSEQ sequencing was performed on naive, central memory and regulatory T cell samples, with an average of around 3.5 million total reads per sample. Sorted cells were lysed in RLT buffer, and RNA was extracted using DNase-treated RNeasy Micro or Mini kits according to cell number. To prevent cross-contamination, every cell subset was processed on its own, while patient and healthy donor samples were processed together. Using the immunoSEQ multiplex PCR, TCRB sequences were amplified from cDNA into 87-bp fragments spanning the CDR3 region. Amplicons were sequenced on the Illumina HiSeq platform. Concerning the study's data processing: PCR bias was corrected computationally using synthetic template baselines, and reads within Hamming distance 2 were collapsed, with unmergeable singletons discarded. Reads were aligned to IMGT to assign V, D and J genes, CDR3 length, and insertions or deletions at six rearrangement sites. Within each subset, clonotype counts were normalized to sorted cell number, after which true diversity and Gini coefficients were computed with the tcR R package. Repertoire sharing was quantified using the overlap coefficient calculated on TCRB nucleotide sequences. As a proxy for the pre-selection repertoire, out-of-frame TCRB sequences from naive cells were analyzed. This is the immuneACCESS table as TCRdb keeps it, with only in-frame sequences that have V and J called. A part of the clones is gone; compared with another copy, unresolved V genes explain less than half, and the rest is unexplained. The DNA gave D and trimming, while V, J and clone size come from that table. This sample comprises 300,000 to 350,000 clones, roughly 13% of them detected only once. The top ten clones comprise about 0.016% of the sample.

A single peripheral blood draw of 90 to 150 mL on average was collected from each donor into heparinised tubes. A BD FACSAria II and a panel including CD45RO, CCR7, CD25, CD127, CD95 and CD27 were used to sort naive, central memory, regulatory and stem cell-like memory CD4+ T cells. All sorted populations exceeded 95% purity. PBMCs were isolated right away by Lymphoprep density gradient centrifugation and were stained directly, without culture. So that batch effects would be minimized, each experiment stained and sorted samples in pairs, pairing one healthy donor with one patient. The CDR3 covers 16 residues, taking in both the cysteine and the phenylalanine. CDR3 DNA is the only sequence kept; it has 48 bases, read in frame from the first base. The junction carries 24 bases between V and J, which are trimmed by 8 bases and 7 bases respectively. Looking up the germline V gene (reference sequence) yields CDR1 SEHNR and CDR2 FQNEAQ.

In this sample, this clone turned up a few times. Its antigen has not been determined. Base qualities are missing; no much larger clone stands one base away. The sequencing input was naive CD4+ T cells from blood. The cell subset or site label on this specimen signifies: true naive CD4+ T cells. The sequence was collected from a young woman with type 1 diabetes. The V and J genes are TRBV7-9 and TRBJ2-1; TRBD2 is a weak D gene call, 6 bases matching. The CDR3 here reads CASRPRILAIENEQFF. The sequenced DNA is TGTGCCAGCCGACCCCGTATTCTAGCGATAGAAAATGAGCAGTTCTTC.